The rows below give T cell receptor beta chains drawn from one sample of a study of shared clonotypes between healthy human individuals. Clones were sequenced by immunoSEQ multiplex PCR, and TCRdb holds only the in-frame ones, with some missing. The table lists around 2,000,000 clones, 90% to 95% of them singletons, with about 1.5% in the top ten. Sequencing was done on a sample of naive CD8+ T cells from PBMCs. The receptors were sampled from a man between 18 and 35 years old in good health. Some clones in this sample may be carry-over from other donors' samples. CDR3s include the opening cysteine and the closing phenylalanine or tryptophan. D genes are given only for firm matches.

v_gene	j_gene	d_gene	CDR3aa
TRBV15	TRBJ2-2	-	CATRPDGERELFF
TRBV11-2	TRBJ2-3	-	CASSSGPGRTDTQYF
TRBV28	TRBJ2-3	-	CASGASGSTDTQYF
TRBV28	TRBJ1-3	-	CASSFRGGNGNTIYF
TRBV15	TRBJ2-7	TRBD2	CATSTRGNYEQYF
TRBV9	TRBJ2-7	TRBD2	CASSSWVSGMSEQYF
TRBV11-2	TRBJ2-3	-	CASSLVGGLGDTQYF
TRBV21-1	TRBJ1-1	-	CASKKEGRVGTEAFF
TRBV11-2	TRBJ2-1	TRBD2	CASSLFRGRASPYNEQFF
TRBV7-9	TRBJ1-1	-	CASSFPPGTNTEAFF
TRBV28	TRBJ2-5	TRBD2	CASRRTGGQETQYF
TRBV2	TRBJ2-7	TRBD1	CASMGQGKYEQYF
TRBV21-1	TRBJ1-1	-	CASSRSRGAEAFF
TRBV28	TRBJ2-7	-	CASSLRGAEQYF
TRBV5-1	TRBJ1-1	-	CASSLGAWGMNTEAFF
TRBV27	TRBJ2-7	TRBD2	CASSSGLAPSEQYF
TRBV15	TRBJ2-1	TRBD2	CATSTSAPGNEQFF
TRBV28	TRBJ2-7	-	CASSQFYEQYF
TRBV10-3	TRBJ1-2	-	CAISDPKDIRAYGYTF
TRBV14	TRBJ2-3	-	CASSQDLGLRSQYF
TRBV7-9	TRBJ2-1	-	CASSLDGSSYNEQFF
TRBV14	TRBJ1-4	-	CASSHPGEGLNEKLFF
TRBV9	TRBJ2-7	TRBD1	CASSDTDRAGTYEQYF
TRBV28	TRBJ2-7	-	CASRQQGRGYEQYF
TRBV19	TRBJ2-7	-	CASSTRQDGSYEQYF
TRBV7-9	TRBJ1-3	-	CASATRSGNTIYF
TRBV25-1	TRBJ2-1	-	CASSELEGFSYNEQFF
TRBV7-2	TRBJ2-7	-	CASSPRTYEQYF
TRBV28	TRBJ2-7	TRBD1	CASSFPGTAYEQYF
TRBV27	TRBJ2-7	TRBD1	CASSLQGASYEQYF
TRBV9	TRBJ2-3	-	CASSANTDTQYF
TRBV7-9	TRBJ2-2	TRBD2	CASSRSGVGTGELFF
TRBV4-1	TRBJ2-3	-	CASRVIARSTDTQYF
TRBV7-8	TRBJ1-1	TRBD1	CASSLGQGATEAFF
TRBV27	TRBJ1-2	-	CASSEQGNYGYTF
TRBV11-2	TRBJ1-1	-	CASSLPLTDTEAFF
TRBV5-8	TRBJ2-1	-	CASSLRRTPGNEQFF